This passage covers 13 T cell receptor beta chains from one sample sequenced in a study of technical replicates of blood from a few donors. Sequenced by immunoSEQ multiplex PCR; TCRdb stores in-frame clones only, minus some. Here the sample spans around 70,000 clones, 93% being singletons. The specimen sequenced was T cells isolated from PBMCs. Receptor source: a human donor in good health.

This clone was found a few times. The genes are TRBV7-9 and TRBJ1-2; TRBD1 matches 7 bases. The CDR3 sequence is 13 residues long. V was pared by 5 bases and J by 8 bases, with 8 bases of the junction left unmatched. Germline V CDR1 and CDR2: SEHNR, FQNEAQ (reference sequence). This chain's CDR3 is CASSGSNRGGYTF. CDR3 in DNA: TGTGCCAGCAGCGGATCCAACAGGGGCGGCTACACCTTC.

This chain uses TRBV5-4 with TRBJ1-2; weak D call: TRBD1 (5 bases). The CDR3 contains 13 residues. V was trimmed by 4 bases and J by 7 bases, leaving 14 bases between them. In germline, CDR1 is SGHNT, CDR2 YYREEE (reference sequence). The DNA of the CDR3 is TGTGCCAGCAGCCGGGGGGAGGTAGTTGGCTACACCTTC. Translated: CASSRGEVVGYTF.

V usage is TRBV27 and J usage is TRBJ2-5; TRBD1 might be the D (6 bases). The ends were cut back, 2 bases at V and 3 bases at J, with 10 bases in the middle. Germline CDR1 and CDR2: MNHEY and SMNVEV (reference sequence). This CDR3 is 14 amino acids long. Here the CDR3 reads CASSLLAGEETQYF. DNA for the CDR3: TGTGCCAGCAGTTTACTTGCAGGGGAAGAGACCCAGTACTTC.

This chain's CDR3 is CASSLFWAMNTEAFF. In DNA form, the CDR3 reads TGTGCCAGCAGTTTATTTTGGGCTATGAACACTGAAGCTTTCTTT. V gene TRBV28 combines with J gene TRBJ1-1; the D is unclear. CDR1 MDHEN and CDR2 SYDVKM come from the germline V gene. This CDR3 spans 15 amino acids. Trimming stripped 1 base from V and 0 bases from J, with 9 bases between. Together with reference TRBV28 and TRBJ1-1, the CDR3 gives the full variable domain: DVKVTQSSRYLVKRTGEKVFLECVQDMDHENMFWYRQDPGLGLRLIYFSYDVKMKEKGDIPEGYSVSREKKERFSLILESASTNQTSMYLCASSLFWAMNTEAFFGQGTRLTVV.

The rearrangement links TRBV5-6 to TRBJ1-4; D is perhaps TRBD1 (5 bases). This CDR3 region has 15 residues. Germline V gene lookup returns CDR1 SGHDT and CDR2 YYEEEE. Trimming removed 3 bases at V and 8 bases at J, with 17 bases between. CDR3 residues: CASSYATRQIEKLFF. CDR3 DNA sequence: TGTGCCAGCAGCTATGCAACCCGACAGATCGAAAAACTGTTTTTT.

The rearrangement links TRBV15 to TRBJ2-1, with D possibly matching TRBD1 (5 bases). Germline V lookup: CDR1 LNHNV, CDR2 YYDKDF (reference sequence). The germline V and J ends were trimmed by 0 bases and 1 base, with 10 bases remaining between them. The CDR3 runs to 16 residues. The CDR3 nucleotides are TGTGCCACCAGCAGAGAACTTACAGGATCCTACAATGAGCAGTTCTTC. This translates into CATSRELTGSYNEQFF.

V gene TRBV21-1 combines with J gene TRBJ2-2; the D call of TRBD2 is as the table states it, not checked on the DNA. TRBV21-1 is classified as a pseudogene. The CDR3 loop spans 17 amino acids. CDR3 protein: CASRKASGGWDTGELFF. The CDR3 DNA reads TGTGCCAGCAGAAAGGCTAGCGGGGGGTGGGACACCGGGGAGCTGTTTTTT.

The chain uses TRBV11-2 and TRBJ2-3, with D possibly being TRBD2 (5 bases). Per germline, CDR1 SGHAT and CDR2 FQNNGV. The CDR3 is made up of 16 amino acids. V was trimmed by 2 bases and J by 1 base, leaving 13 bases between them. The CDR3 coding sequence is TGTGCCAGCAGCTTAAAATGGGAGCGTCGCACAGATACGCAGTATTTT. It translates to CASSLKWERRTDTQYF.

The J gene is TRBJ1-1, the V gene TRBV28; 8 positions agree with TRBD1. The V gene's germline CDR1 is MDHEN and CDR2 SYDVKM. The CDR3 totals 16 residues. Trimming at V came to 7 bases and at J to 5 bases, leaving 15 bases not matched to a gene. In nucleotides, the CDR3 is TGTGCCAGCATTTCTTATCAGGGGGCCGGGAAGACTGAAGCTTTCTTT. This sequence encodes CASISYQGAGKTEAFF. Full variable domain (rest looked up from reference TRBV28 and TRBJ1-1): DVKVTQSSRYLVKRTGEKVFLECVQDMDHENMFWYRQDPGLGLRLIYFSYDVKMKEKGDIPEGYSVSREKKERFSLILESASTNQTSMYLCASISYQGAGKTEAFFGQGTRLTVV.

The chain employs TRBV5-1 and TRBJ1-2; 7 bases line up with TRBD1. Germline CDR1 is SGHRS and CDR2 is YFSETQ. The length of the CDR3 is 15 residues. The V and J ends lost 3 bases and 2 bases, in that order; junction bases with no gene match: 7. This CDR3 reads CASSSDLGQNYGYTF. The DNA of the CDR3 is TGCGCCAGCAGCTCGGATTTGGGACAGAACTATGGCTACACCTTC.

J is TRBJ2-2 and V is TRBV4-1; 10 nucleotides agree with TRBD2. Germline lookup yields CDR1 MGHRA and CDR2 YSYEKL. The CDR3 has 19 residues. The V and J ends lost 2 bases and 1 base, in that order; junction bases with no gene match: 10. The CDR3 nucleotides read TGCGCCAGCAGCCAACGGACTAGCGGTATACTTATGAACACCGGGGAGCTGTTTTTT. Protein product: CASSQRTSGILMNTGELFF.

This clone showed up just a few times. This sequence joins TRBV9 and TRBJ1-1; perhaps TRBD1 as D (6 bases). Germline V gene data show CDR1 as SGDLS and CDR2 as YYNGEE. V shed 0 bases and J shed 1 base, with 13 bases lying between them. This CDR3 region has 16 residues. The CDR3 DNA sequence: TGTGCCAGCAGCGTAGGGGCCAGACAGGAGAACACTGAAGCTTTCTTT. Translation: CASSVGARQENTEAFF.

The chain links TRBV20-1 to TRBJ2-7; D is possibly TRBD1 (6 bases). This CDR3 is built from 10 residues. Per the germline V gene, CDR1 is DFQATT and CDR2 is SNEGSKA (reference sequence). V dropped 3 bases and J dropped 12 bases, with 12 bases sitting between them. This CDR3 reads CSARPHRVYF. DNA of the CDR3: TGCAGTGCTAGGCCTCACAGGGTGTACTTC.